This T cell receptor (beta chain) came from a study of T cell responses to AZD1222 COVID-19 vaccine. Findings and caveats of the study: Donors were chiefly white British, with a greater number of females, and clonal diversity was perhaps underestimated.

For this clone: Antigen unknown.

CDR1 is LGHNA, CDR2 YNFKEQ, per germline. Trimming at V came to 1 base and at J to 6 bases, leaving 8 bases not matched to a gene. This CDR3 comprises 15 residues. Sequencing was performed with immunoSEQ multiplex PCR; in TCRdb, only in-frame clones are kept and a portion is missing. The sample carries some 170,000 clones, approximately 94% recorded once. The TCR was taken from an adult in good health. This chain connects TRBV4-2 to TRBJ2-7; 8 nucleotides line up with TRBD1. This specimen consisted of peripheral blood, obtained on day 0 of AZD1222 vaccination. This CDR3 reads CASSQVDRELGEQYF. The CDR3 DNA reads as TGTGCCAGCAGCCAAGTGGACAGGGAGTTAGGCGAGCAGTACTTC.